This T cell receptor beta chain came from a study of T cells in Graves' hyperthyroidism and ophthalmopathy. To note about this clonotype: What it binds is unknown.

Amplified regions were TCR beta CDR3 sequences from RNA transcripts. Primed by the HTBI set, a first-round RT-PCR was run on the TCR CDR3. One entry per CDR3 protein, called by TCRdb with MiXCR from the multiplex PCR reads. The sample contains some 350,000 distinct CDR3 sequences, approximately 16% of which appear only once. The PBMCs were taken from roughly 10 ml of fresh peripheral blood. The V gene's germline CDR1 is KGHSH and CDR2 LQKENI. J lost 2 bases, V lost 3 bases, and 8 bases had no gene match. The CDR3 is 17 amino acids. Study-wide results and caveats: In validation, the model predicted ophthalmopathy. These predictions came a median about 6.2 months before onset. From stable hyperthyroidism, ophthalmopathy was separated by a 13 V-J model. Blood also carried most thyroid clonotypes expanded above 0.001.

The sequenced material came from blood. This receptor was obtained from a woman aged 55 to 70 with Graves' ophthalmopathy. The chain has TRBV18 and TRBJ2-5; 11 bases are shared with TRBD2. CDR3 region: CASSPPASGRTQETQYF. CDR3 nucleotide sequence: TGTGCCAGCTCACCCCCGGCTAGCGGGAGGACTCAAGAGACCCAGTACTTC.